The next 20 T cell receptor beta chains were all read from a single sample in a study of beta chain features in type 1 diabetes. Study-level results: There was a moderate but significant shortening of TCRB CDR3s in all four CD4+ subsets of Type 1 diabetes patients.

Sequenced material consisted of expressed TCRB transcripts (all of the isolated RNA was reverse transcribed). Data came from immunoSEQ multiplex PCR; TCRdb stores just in-frame clones and leaves some out. The table has 120,000 or so clones, roughly 17% seen once; the top ten hold 2.6%. Their antigen targets remain unknown. Sample: central memory CD4+ T cells from blood. These receptors came from a man aged 18 to 29 with type 1 diabetes.

This clone was counted a few times. Other DNA sequences within the sample encode an identical CDR3. This chain links TRBV28 with TRBJ2-2, with 7 bases fitting TRBD1. Germline V CDR1 and CDR2: MDHEN, SYDVKM. Trimming took 5 bases from V and 4 from J; bases not matched to a gene: 13. The CDR3 covers 17 residues. The CDR3 DNA reads TGTGCCAGCAGTCCGTCCACAGGGGTTGAGAGCACCGGGGAGCTGTTTTTT. Amino acid sequence: CASSPSTGVESTGELFF. The whole variable domain, filled in from reference TRBV28 and TRBJ2-2, reads DVKVTQSSRYLVKRTGEKVFLECVQDMDHENMFWYRQDPGLGLRLIYFSYDVKMKEKGDIPEGYSVSREKKERFSLILESASTNQTSMYLCASSPSTGVESTGELFFGEGSRLTVL.

CDR3 residues: CASRGPLETQYF. CDR3 in DNA: TGTGCCAGCAGGGGTCCACTGGAGACCCAGTACTTC. The chain employs TRBV6-5 and TRBJ2-5; D gene uncertain. Deletions cut 6 bases from V and 5 bases from J, with 10 bases between. CDR3 size: 12 residues. The germline V gene has CDR1 MNHEY and CDR2 SVGAGI.

This clone has a single count. V and J are TRBV14 and TRBJ1-2, with 7 bases that match TRBD1. Losses at the gene ends were 4 bases for V and 8 bases for J; bases not matched to a gene: 16. Germline lookup yields CDR1 SGHDN and CDR2 FVKESK. The CDR3 runs to 16 residues. The DNA for the CDR3 is TGTGCCAGCAGCCTACACTCCGGGACAGCTGAATACGGCTACACCTTC. Residues: CASSLHSGTAEYGYTF.

This clone was counted between two and nine times. This sequence joins TRBV19 and TRBJ2-7; TRBD1 is a possible D gene (5 bases). This CDR3 is 16 amino acids long. V was clipped by 5 bases and J by 4 bases, with 21 bases between them. Germline-derived CDR1 and CDR2 are LNHDA and SQIVND (reference sequence). In DNA form, the CDR3 reads TGTGCCAGTAGTGACTGGGCAGCAGGGTATGGTTACGAGCAGTACTTC. Translated, it gives CASSDWAAGYGYEQYF.

This clone came up a few times. V and J are TRBV10-3 and TRBJ2-7; 9 nucleotides align to TRBD2. V shed 10 bases and J 5 bases; nucleotides not matched to a gene: 3. Germline CDR1 ENHRY, CDR2 SYGVKD. The CDR3 runs 11 residues. CDR3 loop: CATRTSDEQYF. The DNA for the CDR3 is TGTGCCACCCGGACTAGCGACGAGCAGTACTTC.

This clone has just a few counts. The chain has TRBV5-4 and TRBJ2-7; D gene uncertain. CDR3 length: 12 amino acids. V was pared by 4 bases and J by 2 bases, with 7 bases between. Germline V CDR1 and CDR2: SGHNT, YYREEE (reference sequence). The CDR3 loop is CASSLGAYEQYF. CDR3 bases: TGTGCCAGCAGCCTCGGAGCCTACGAGCAGTACTTC.

The J gene is TRBJ2-7, the V gene TRBV28, with TRBD1 matching over 7 bases. The ends lost 7 bases at V and 7 bases at J; junction bases unmatched: 13. Looked up from germline, CDR1 is MDHEN and CDR2 is SYDVKM. This CDR3 region has 14 residues. CDR3 DNA sequence: TGTGCCAGCACTCACTTCGACAGGGATCGAGAGCAGTACTTC. It is translated as CASTHFDRDREQYF. Complete variable domain (other parts from reference TRBV28 and TRBJ2-7): DVKVTQSSRYLVKRTGEKVFLECVQDMDHENMFWYRQDPGLGLRLIYFSYDVKMKEKGDIPEGYSVSREKKERFSLILESASTNQTSMYLCASTHFDRDREQYFGPGTRLTVT.

The genes are TRBV5-4 and TRBJ2-5; 9 nucleotides agree with TRBD1. Germline V gene lookup returns CDR1 SGHNT and CDR2 YYREEE (reference sequence). Unmatched junction bases numbered 9, after V lost 2 bases and J lost 1 base. The CDR3 length is 17 residues. This CDR3 is CASSLWFGTGIQETQYF. Written as DNA, the CDR3 is TGTGCCAGCAGCTTATGGTTCGGGACAGGGATCCAAGAGACCCAGTACTTC.

The rearrangement links TRBV28 to TRBJ1-1; TRBD1 is a possible D gene (6 bases). Germline V gene data show CDR1 as MDHEN and CDR2 as SYDVKM. The CDR3 has 16 residues. Deletions cut 4 bases from V and 5 bases from J, with 20 bases between. Here the CDR3 reads CASSSPPGQRRTEAFF. In DNA form, the CDR3 reads TGTGCCAGCAGTTCTCCCCCGGGACAAAGGAGGACTGAAGCTTTCTTT. The full variable domain, completed using reference TRBV28 and TRBJ1-1, is DVKVTQSSRYLVKRTGEKVFLECVQDMDHENMFWYRQDPGLGLRLIYFSYDVKMKEKGDIPEGYSVSREKKERFSLILESASTNQTSMYLCASSSPPGQRRTEAFFGQGTRLTVV.

This clone was found many times. The gene calls are TRBV9 and TRBJ2-3; D is unclear. The CDR3 is made up of 13 amino acids. Germline V gene lookup returns CDR1 SGDLS and CDR2 YYNGEE. V lost 4 bases and J 5 bases, leaving 11 bases between the germline ends. CDR3 DNA sequence: TGTGCCAGCAGCTTCTCTCAAGAAGATACGCAGTATTTT. Translating it yields CASSFSQEDTQYF.

The chain couples TRBV9 to TRBJ2-1, with 8 bases identical to TRBD2. CDR1 SGDLS and CDR2 YYNGEE come from the germline V gene. J lost 6 bases, V lost 0 bases, and 11 bases had no gene match. The CDR3 spans 17 residues. This CDR3 is CASSVGGGLAGSNEQFF. The CDR3 nucleotides are TGTGCCAGCAGCGTAGGGGGCGGGCTAGCGGGTTCCAATGAGCAGTTCTTC.

This clone has more than one count but fewer than ten. This chain joins TRBV2 and TRBJ1-1; D might be TRBD1 (6 bases). Deletions cut 4 bases from V and 0 bases from J, with 12 bases between. The CDR3 covers 15 residues. Germline V gene data show CDR1 as SNHLY and CDR2 as FYNNEI. This CDR3 is CASSGTVNMNTEAFF. The CDR3 bases are TGTGCCAGCAGTGGGACAGTGAACATGAACACTGAAGCTTTCTTT. The full variable domain, completed using reference TRBV2 and TRBJ1-1, is EPEVTQTPSHQVTQMGQEVILRCVPISNHLYFYWYRQILGQKVEFLVSFYNNEISEKSEIFDDQFSVERPDGSNFTLKIRSTKLEDSAMYFCASSGTVNMNTEAFFGQGTRLTVV.

The V gene is TRBV27, the J gene TRBJ2-1, with a possible D match to TRBD1 (5 bases). The CDR3 runs to 14 residues. The V gene's germline CDR1 is MNHEY and CDR2 SMNVEV (reference sequence). V gave up 7 bases and J gave up 4 bases, with 14 bases separating them. The CDR3 loop reads CASTRQHAYNEQFF. The CDR3, as DNA: TGTGCCAGCACTCGACAGCATGCTTACAATGAGCAGTTCTTC.

The chain employs TRBV6-5 and TRBJ2-2; no definite D call. The V end was cut by 4 bases, the J end by 4 bases, with 10 bases between. CDR3 length: 14 residues. The germline V gene has CDR1 MNHEY and CDR2 SVGAGI. The CDR3, as DNA: TGTGCCAGCAGTTCACGAATGATCACCGGGGAGCTGTTTTTT. This translates into CASSSRMITGELFF.

V usage is TRBV28 and J usage is TRBJ1-1, with D possibly matching TRBD1 (5 bases). Germline V CDR1 and CDR2: MDHEN, SYDVKM. This CDR3 region has 14 residues. The CDR3 spells CVAGRLTGTLEAFF. DNA for the CDR3: TGTGTCGCGGGGAGATTGACGGGGACCCTTGAAGCTTTCTTT.

This chain joins TRBV4-3 and TRBJ2-3, with 9 bases lining up with TRBD2. After removal of 4 bases from V and 1 base from J, the junction contained 3 bases not matched to a gene. Looked up from germline, CDR1 is LGHNA and CDR2 is YSLEER. CDR3 length equals 15 residues. The chain's CDR3 is CASSRWTSGTDTQYF. The CDR3 DNA sequence: TGCGCCAGCAGCCGGTGGACTAGCGGCACAGATACGCAGTATTTT.

This chain uses TRBV7-2 with TRBJ2-3; 9 bases agree with TRBD2. This CDR3 comprises 17 residues. After removal of 5 bases from V and 4 bases from J, the junction contained 13 bases not matched to a gene. Looked up from germline, CDR1 is SGHTA and CDR2 is FQGNSA. The chain's CDR3 is CASSRSIGTSWADTQYF. DNA for the CDR3: TGTGCCAGCAGCCGCTCGATTGGGACTAGCTGGGCAGATACGCAGTATTTT. Together with reference TRBV7-2 and TRBJ2-3, the CDR3 gives the full variable domain: GAGVSQSPSNKVTEKGKDVELRCDPISGHTALYWYRQSLGQGLEFLIYFQGNSAPDKSGLPSDRFSAERTGGSVSTLTIQRTQQEDSAVYLCASSRSIGTSWADTQYFGPGTRLTVL.

In its sample, this clone was seen a few times. The gene calls are TRBV2 and TRBJ2-7, with TRBD2 as a possible D gene (5 bases). Per germline, CDR1 SNHLY and CDR2 FYNNEI. The CDR3 sequence is 12 residues long. V dropped 5 bases and J dropped 7 bases, with 12 bases sitting between them. As DNA, the CDR3 is TGTGCCAGCAGTCCCACTAGGAGTGAGCAGTACTTC. It translates to CASSPTRSEQYF.

Here the CDR3 DNA reads TGTGCCTGGACTCTAGGGGGATCTGGAAACACCATATATTTT. This encodes CAWTLGGSGNTIYF. The chain joins TRBV30 to TRBJ1-3, with D possibly matching TRBD1 (6 bases). Trimming removed 4 bases from V and 1 base from J, with 11 bases in between. The germline CDR1 and CDR2 sequences are GTSNPN and SVGIG (reference sequence). The CDR3 contains 14 residues.

The chain carries TRBV2 and TRBJ2-7; 9 nucleotides align to TRBD1. Germline lookup yields CDR1 SNHLY and CDR2 FYNNEI. The CDR3 is 15 amino acids. V gave up 7 bases and J gave up 7 bases; unmatched junction bases: 14. The CDR3: CASTRGGQGLEEQYF. Written as DNA, the CDR3 is TGTGCCAGCACTCGGGGAGGACAGGGGTTAGAAGAGCAGTACTTC. The whole variable domain, filled in from reference TRBV2 and TRBJ2-7, reads EPEVTQTPSHQVTQMGQEVILRCVPISNHLYFYWYRQILGQKVEFLVSFYNNEISEKSEIFDDQFSVERPDGSNFTLKIRSTKLEDSAMYFCASTRGGQGLEEQYFGPGTRLTVT.